Sequencing of this TCR beta chain was carried out in a study of post-analysis software for immune sequencing data. Study as a whole: Patients had relapsing-remitting, secondary progressive or progressive-relapsing multiple sclerosis; some lacked subtype.

Sequencing libraries made from TCR beta cDNA carried unique molecular identifiers. Input amounts of about 0.85 to 10 million T cells were used. These gave about 500,000 cDNA molecules, so each molecule approximated one T cell. TCRdb independently ran MiXCR on the PCR reads; one entry per CDR3 protein. This sample has about 820,000 distinct CDR3 sequences, with approximately 53% found just once. Study results and caveats: Compared with controls, patients showed significantly lower normalized Chao1 diversity. Four to six TRBV segments, including TRBV5-6, TRBV5-1 and TRBV20-1, were more frequent in patients than controls. Samples sharing a preparation batch grouped tightly together when assessed by F measure.

The germline gives CDR1 MNHNY, CDR2 SVGAGI (reference sequence). This CDR3 region has 17 residues. V was shortened by 4 bases and J by 0 bases, with 16 bases between the two germline ends. This clonotype was recorded only once. Its antigen is currently unknown. Sequencing was done on a sample of blood. This TCR derives from a girl aged 5-17 years with multiple sclerosis. The chain combines TRBV6-6 with TRBJ2-4, with D unresolved. The CDR3: CASSSMDLQLAKNIQYF. The CDR3 region has the DNA TGTGCCAGCAGTTCCATGGACCTACAGCTAGCCAAAAACATTCAGTACTTC.